This entry lists 16 T cell receptor beta chains sequenced from one sample in a study of T cell changes during pregnancy in multiple sclerosis. Here immunoSEQ multiplex PCR was the method, and the copy in TCRdb shows in-frame clones only, minus some. The sample yields 53,000 or so clones, approximately 94% seen once. The sequencing used CD4+ T cells from peripheral blood mononuclear cells, collected in the second trimester of pregnancy. The source is a female donor with multiple sclerosis, enrolled in a pregnancy study.

This chain joins TRBV27 and TRBJ1-6; D not resolved. Between the trimmed V and J ends, which lost 6 bases and 8 bases, there was a span of 11 bases. The CDR3 length is 13 residues. The V gene's germline CDR1 is MNHEY and CDR2 SMNVEV (reference sequence). The DNA for the CDR3 is TGTGCCAGCAGGATCGGGGAAGATTCACCCCTCCACTTT. The encoded protein is CASRIGEDSPLHF.

The chain combines TRBV6-9 with TRBJ2-5, with TRBD1 identical over 8 bases. Germline V lookup: CDR1 MNHGY, CDR2 SVAAGI. V lost 4 bases, J lost 4 bases, and 8 bases stayed unmatched. This CDR3 has 15 residues. CDR3 amino acids: CASSSLRTGLETQYF. The CDR3 DNA reads as TGTGCCAGCAGTTCCCTAAGGACAGGGTTAGAGACCCAGTACTTC.

The chain combines TRBV7-9 with TRBJ2-7, with TRBD1 as a possible D gene (6 bases). Germline lookup yields CDR1 SEHNR and CDR2 FQNEAQ (reference sequence). CDR3 length: 14 residues. V gave up 1 base and J gave up 3 bases, with 10 bases separating them. CDR3 nucleotide sequence: TGTGCCAGCAGCTTAGGGACAGTTTACTACGAGCAGTACTTC. Translation gives CASSLGTVYYEQYF.

V is TRBV7-9 and J is TRBJ2-5, with 10 bases that match TRBD2. The CDR3 runs 15 residues. Looked up from germline, CDR1 is SEHNR and CDR2 is FQNEAQ (reference sequence). The V gene end was trimmed by 3 bases and the J gene end by 4 bases; junction bases not matched to a gene: 5. CDR3 residues: CASSFLAGGRETQYF. For the CDR3, the DNA is TGTGCCAGCAGCTTCTTAGCGGGGGGAAGAGAGACCCAGTACTTC.

This chain links TRBV2 with TRBJ2-1, with 11 nucleotides matching TRBD2. With V trimmed by 4 bases and J by 1 base, 0 bases remained unmatched. CDR1 and CDR2 (germline): SNHLY, FYNNEI. The CDR3 totals 15 residues. In nucleotides, the CDR3 is TGTGCCAGCAGTGTAGCGGGGGGGTCCTACAATGAGCAGTTCTTC. Amino acid sequence: CASSVAGGSYNEQFF. Supplemented by reference TRBV2 and TRBJ2-1, the full variable domain reads EPEVTQTPSHQVTQMGQEVILRCVPISNHLYFYWYRQILGQKVEFLVSFYNNEISEKSEIFDDQFSVERPDGSNFTLKIRSTKLEDSAMYFCASSVAGGSYNEQFFGPGTRLTVL.

The chain combines TRBV14 with TRBJ2-1, with 14 bases identical to TRBD2. V trimming: 4 bases; J trimming: 8 bases; junction bases outside the gene matches: 4. CDR3 size: 15 residues. Germline loops: CDR1 SGHDN, CDR2 FVKESK. Here the CDR3 reads CASSRGTSGGYEQFF. CDR3 sequence (DNA): TGTGCCAGCAGCCGAGGGACTAGCGGGGGTTATGAGCAGTTCTTC.

The chain has TRBV7-3 and TRBJ2-2; D unresolved. The CDR3 length is 12 residues. With 5 bases removed from V and 5 bases from J, the gap between germline ends came to 6 bases. Germline assignment: CDR1 SGHTA and CDR2 FQGTGA. CDR3 DNA: TGTGCCAGCAGCACATATACCGGGGAGCTGTTTTTT. Translating gives CASSTYTGELFF.

The genes are TRBV7-2 and TRBJ1-5; D is perhaps TRBD1 (5 bases). Trimming took off 1 base at V and 2 bases at J, with 6 bases between the two ends. CDR3 length: 14 amino acids. CDR1 SGHTA and CDR2 FQGNSA come from the germline V gene. The CDR3: CASSLGGGNQPQHF. The CDR3 bases are TGTGCCAGCAGCTTAGGGGGGGGCAATCAGCCCCAGCATTTT.

This chain links TRBV30 with TRBJ2-3; D not resolved. CDR1 is GTSNPN and CDR2 is SVGIG in the germline V gene (reference sequence). The CDR3 has 11 amino acids. The V and J ends lost 4 bases and 11 bases respectively, with 13 bases between them. CDR3 region: CAWTARGEQYF. CDR3 in DNA: TGTGCCTGGACCGCCCGCGGCGAGCAGTATTTT.

The V call is TRBV6-6, the J call TRBJ1-1; unclear D gene. V lost 2 bases to trimming and J lost 4 bases, with 17 bases between them. The CDR3 spans 16 residues. Germline-derived CDR1 and CDR2 are MNHNY and SVGAGI (reference sequence). Here the CDR3 DNA reads TGTGCCAGCAGTTACCCCGTTCTGGAGAGGCGCACTGAAGCTTTCTTT. It specifies CASSYPVLERRTEAFF.

This sequence joins TRBV7-2 and TRBJ1-4; D ambiguous. The germline V and J ends were trimmed by 5 bases and 7 bases, with 14 bases remaining between them. There are 14 residues in the CDR3. Looked up from germline, CDR1 is SGHTA and CDR2 is FQGNSA. The CDR3 loop reads CASSGGLRVEKLFF. The CDR3 DNA reads TGTGCCAGCAGCGGAGGCCTAAGGGTTGAAAAACTGTTTTTT.

The chain employs TRBV9 and TRBJ1-3; D remains unclear. Per the germline V gene, CDR1 is SGDLS and CDR2 is YYNGEE. V was trimmed by 0 bases and J by 0 bases, leaving 10 bases between them. The CDR3 spans 16 residues. As DNA, the CDR3 is TGTGCCAGCAGCGTAGAAGAACTGAGCTCTGGAAACACCATATATTTT. Translation gives CASSVEELSSGNTIYF.

The gene calls are TRBV6-1 and TRBJ2-3; D is undetermined. V was cut by 6 bases and J by 2 bases, with 12 bases left in between. Germline loops: CDR1 MNHNS, CDR2 SASEGT. CDR3 length: 14 residues. CDR3 bases: TGTGCCAGCAGGTGGTCTAGTAACACAGATACGCAGTATTTT. Amino acid sequence: CASRWSSNTDTQYF.

The genes are TRBV4-3 and TRBJ2-7; the D gene is possibly TRBD1 (5 bases). This CDR3 region has 17 residues. V was cut by 0 bases and J by 4 bases, with 19 bases left in between. Germline-derived CDR1 and CDR2 are LGHNA and YSLEER. CDR3 DNA: TGCGCCAGCAGCCAAGACGGGTTCACAGGAGCTTATTACGAGCAGTACTTC. Translation gives CASSQDGFTGAYYEQYF.

V and J are TRBV7-3 and TRBJ2-5; TRBD2 agrees at 7 bases. V was pared by 2 bases and J by 0 bases, with 3 bases of the junction left unmatched. The CDR3 length is 15 residues. Per germline, CDR1 SGHTA and CDR2 FQGTGA. The CDR3 sequence is CASSLEGTNQETQYF. The CDR3 DNA is TGTGCCAGCAGCTTAGAAGGGACTAACCAAGAGACCCAGTACTTC.

The J gene is TRBJ2-1, the V gene TRBV29-1; 7 bases agree with TRBD1. V shed 2 bases and J 7 bases; nucleotides not matched to a gene: 5. There are 13 residues in the CDR3. Germline V CDR1 and CDR2: SQVTM, ANQGSEA. The CDR3 here is CSVERDSLNEQFF. CDR3 in DNA: TGCAGCGTTGAAAGGGACAGCCTTAATGAGCAGTTCTTC.